This T cell receptor (beta chain) was found in a study of technical replicates of blood from a few donors. Measured with immunoSEQ multiplex PCR; TCRdb has only the in-frame clones, and not every one. The profile shows under 100,000 clones, approximately 86% of them singletons. This CDR3 spans 15 amino acids. Looked up from germline, CDR1 is KGHSH and CDR2 is LQKENI. Trimming shortened V by 0 bases and J by 5 bases, and 11 bases separated the two germline ends. This TCR came from a human donor in good health. Some clones in this sample may be carry-over from other donors' samples. The chain links TRBV18 to TRBJ2-1; weak D call: TRBD2 (5 bases). Sequenced: PBMCs. CDR3 DNA: TGTGCCAGCTCACCACCGAGCGGTCGAAACAATGAGCAGTTCTTC. Residues: CASSPPSGRNNEQFF.